This TCR beta chain was sequenced in a study of cytomegalovirus exposure and HLA in healthy donors. Germline values: CDR1 MNHEY, CDR2 SMNVEV (reference sequence). The CDR3 has 14 amino acids. Primers included in the PCR were 60 Vbeta and 13 Jbeta primers. Using immunoSEQ multiplex PCR, the repertoire was profiled, and TCRdb retains in-frame clones only, with some absent. The repertoire consists of around 150,000 clones, with roughly 80% occurring once and the leading ten covering roughly 8.2%. As for this clone: The junction departs from germline at one end; a sequencing error may be responsible.

V gene TRBV27 combines with J gene TRBJ2-5; possible D gene TRBD1, 6 bases. This clonotype was obtained from a woman aged 50 to 60 in good health and CMV-seropositive. Sequenced sample: PBMCs. CDR3 in amino acids: CAGSPGQWGETQYF. The DNA of the CDR3 is TGTGCCGGCAGTCCCGGACAGTGGGGGGAGACCCAGTACTTC.